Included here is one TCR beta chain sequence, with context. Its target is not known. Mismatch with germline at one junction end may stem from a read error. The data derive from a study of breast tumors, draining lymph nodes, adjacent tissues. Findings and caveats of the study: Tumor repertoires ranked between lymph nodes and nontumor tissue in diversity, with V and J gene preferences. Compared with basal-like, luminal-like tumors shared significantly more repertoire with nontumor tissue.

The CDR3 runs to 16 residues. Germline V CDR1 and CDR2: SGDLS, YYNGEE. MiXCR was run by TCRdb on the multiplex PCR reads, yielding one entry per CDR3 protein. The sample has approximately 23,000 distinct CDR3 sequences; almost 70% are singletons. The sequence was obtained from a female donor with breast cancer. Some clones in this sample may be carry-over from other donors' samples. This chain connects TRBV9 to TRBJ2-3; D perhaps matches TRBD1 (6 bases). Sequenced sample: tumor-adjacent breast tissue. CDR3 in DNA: TGTGCCAGTTCCGGGACAAACTACCCACCCACAGATGCGCAGTATTTT. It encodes CASSGTNYPPTDAQYF.